This T cell receptor beta chain came from a study of T-cell reconstitution after alpha-beta-depleted transplantation in children (TCRdb year 2016). Describing the broader study: Using TCR repertoire profiling, the study followed T-cell immune reconstitution in a quantitative way in children after TCRalphabeta/CD19-depleted allogeneic hematopoietic cell transplantation.

What this sample's treatment or condition label stands for: allogeneic hematopoietic cell transplantation with graft depleted of TCRalphabeta T cells and CD19 B cells. Transplant recipients were children who received TCRalphabeta/CD19-depleted allogeneic hematopoietic cell grafts. This clonotype was counted ten times or more. There is no known antigen for this receptor. No much larger clone exists at a distance of one base, and base qualities are not known. V loses 0 bases, J loses 6 bases, and the germline ends lie 16 bases apart. Including the terminal cysteine and phenylalanine, the CDR3 comprises 15 residues. Only the CDR3 portion is preserved as DNA: 45 bases, with reading frame beginning at the first base. The germline V gene supplies CDR1 SGHRS and CDR2 YFSETQ. Library method: PCR. The reads were generated on an Illumina HiSeq 2500. To normalize quantification of the TCRbeta repertoire, the TCR libraries were built with molecular barcoding that relied on unique molecular identifiers. The public reads were quality trimmed at Q25 with fastp and then assembled into clones with MiXCR by TCRdb, keeping productive beta chains. Each CDR3 protein appears once, grouped with its most common genes and DNA. This sample lists a few hundred thousand distinct CDR3 sequences; 11% were detected once. About 30% of the sample belongs to the ten largest clones.

What the authors observed across the whole study: The apparently early recovery of alphabetaT-cell counts about two months after transplant reportedly depended on only several hundred rapidly expanded clones that came from non-depleted graft cells. Hyperexpanded clone frequencies declined over subsequent months; after one year, T-cell counts and TCRbeta diversity were mostly attributed to newly produced T cells. In some patients, high TCRbeta diversity at day 60 was attributed to recipient T cells and intrathymic progenitors that had survived conditioning.

This sample comprised PBMCs, obtained before TCRalphabeta/CD19-depleted stem cell transplant. The TCR sequence derives from a child under three years old with acute myeloid leukemia, due to receive a stem cell transplant. This sequence uses TRBV5-1 and TRBJ2-7; the D gene is unclear. CDR3 protein: CASSLDGVTPSEQYF. The DNA sequence is given as TGCGCCAGCAGCTTGGATGGGGTAACCCCCTCCGAGCAGTACTTC.